This paragraph covers one T cell receptor (beta chain) sequence. The data originate from a study of cytomegalovirus exposure and HLA in healthy donors. Both 60 Vbeta primers and 13 Jbeta primers went into the PCR. The data were produced by immunoSEQ multiplex PCR, yet TCRdb's version contains in-frame clones alone and is incomplete. Here the sample table reports some 70,000 clones. This clonotype was sampled from a female donor in good health and CMV-seropositive. Sequenced material: PBMCs.

As DNA, the CDR3 is TGTGCCAGCAGCAGGACTAGCGGGGGGGCCGATGAGCAGTTCTTC. Residues: CASSRTSGGADEQFF. This chain connects TRBV6-5 to TRBJ2-1; TRBD2 agrees at 15 bases. V lost 6 bases and J lost 8; bases outside the gene matches: 5. Germline-derived CDR1 and CDR2 are MNHEY and SVGAGI. This CDR3 is 15 amino acids long.